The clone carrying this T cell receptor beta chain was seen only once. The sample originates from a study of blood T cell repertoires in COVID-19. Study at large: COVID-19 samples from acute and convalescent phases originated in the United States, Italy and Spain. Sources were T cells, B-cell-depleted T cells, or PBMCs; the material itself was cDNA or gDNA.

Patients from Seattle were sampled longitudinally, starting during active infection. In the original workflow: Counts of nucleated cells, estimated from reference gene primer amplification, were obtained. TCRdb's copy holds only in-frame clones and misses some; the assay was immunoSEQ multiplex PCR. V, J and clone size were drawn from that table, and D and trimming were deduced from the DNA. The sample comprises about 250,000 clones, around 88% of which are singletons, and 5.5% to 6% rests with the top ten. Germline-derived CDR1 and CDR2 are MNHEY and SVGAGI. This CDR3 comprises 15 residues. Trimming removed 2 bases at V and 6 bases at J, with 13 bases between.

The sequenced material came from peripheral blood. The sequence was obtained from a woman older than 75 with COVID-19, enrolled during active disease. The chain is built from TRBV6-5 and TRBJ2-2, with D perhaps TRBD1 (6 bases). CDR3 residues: CASSYTRQVPGELFF. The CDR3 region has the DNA TGTGCCAGCAGTTACACGAGACAGGTCCCCGGGGAGCTGTTTTTT.